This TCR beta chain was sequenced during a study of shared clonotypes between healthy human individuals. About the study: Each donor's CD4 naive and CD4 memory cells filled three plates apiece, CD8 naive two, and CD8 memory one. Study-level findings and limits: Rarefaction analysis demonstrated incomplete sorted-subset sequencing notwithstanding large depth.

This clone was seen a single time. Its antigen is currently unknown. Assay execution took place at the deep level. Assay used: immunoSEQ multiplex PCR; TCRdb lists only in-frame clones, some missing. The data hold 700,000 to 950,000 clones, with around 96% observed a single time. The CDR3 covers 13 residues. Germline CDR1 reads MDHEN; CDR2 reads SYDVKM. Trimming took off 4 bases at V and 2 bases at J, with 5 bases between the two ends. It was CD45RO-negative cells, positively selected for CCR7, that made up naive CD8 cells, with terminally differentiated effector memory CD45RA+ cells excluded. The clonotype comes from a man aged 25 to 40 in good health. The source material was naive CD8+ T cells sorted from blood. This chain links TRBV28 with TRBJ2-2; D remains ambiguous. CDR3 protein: CASSSLNTGELFF. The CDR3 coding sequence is TGTGCCAGCAGTTCATTAAACACCGGGGAGCTGTTTTTT.